A single sample is the source of the 9 T cell receptor beta chains below, sequenced in a study of Ad26.COV2.S vaccination and SARS-CoV-2 variants. This sample's treatment: some 20 received Ad26.COV2.S at low or high dose, single or two shots; 5 received placebo; per-sample allocation not given. The samples were gathered on day 63 after the first injection of vaccine or placebo. Repertoires were generated with immunoSEQ multiplex PCR, while TCRdb's copy carries only in-frame clones and drops some. The sample has around 500,000 clones, approximately 90% seen once. The sample in question was peripheral blood, obtained in a trial of Ad26.COV2.S vaccine versus placebo. These receptors all stem from a person aged 18-65 years who received the Ad26.COV2.S COVID-19 vaccine or a placebo.

V gene TRBV11-2 combines with J gene TRBJ2-7; 10 positions match TRBD2. The germline V gene encodes CDR1 SGHAT and CDR2 FQNNGV. The CDR3 is made up of 17 amino acids. The V segment lost 7 bases and the J segment 4 bases; nucleotides outside the gene matches: 16. The CDR3 is CASTLAGAPSPPYEQYF. The CDR3 coding sequence is TGTGCCAGCACCCTAGCGGGGGCCCCCAGCCCCCCTTACGAGCAGTACTTC.

This clone came up once. The V call is TRBV27, the J call TRBJ2-2; possibly TRBD1 or TRBD2 for D (6 bases each). The CDR3 contains 12 residues. CDR1 and CDR2 from the germline V gene are MNHEY and SMNVEV (reference sequence). Trimming removed 11 bases at V and 5 bases at J, with 12 bases between. The CDR3 is CAVGGLTGELFF. The DNA of the CDR3 is TGTGCCGTCGGGGGCTTAACCGGGGAGCTGTTTTTT.

V and J are TRBV24-1 and TRBJ2-3, with no clear D. Germline V lookup: CDR1 KGHDR, CDR2 SFDVKD. Trimming pared 2 bases from V and 9 bases from J, leaving 8 bases between. The CDR3 runs to 12 residues. CDR3: CATSDSVGTQYF. In DNA form, the CDR3 reads TGTGCCACCAGTGATTCGGTGGGAACGCAGTATTTT.

The gene calls are TRBV11-2 and TRBJ1-5, with D hard to call. CDR1 and CDR2 (germline): SGHAT, FQNNGV. V was trimmed by 1 base and J by 3 bases, leaving 7 bases between them. The CDR3 is 14 amino acids. The CDR3 DNA is TGTGCCAGCAGCTTAGCGGGGAACAATCAGCCCCAGCATTTT. This sequence encodes CASSLAGNNQPQHF.

The chain couples TRBV5-4 to TRBJ2-1; D perhaps matches TRBD2 (6 bases). Trimming removed 3 bases at V and 8 bases at J, with 6 bases between. CDR1 and CDR2 from the germline V gene are SGHNT and YYREEE (reference sequence). The CDR3 contains 11 residues. CDR3 residues: CASSSGDEQFF. The CDR3 bases are TGTGCCAGCAGCTCGGGAGATGAGCAGTTCTTC. The variable domain in full, with the rest retrieved from reference TRBV5-4 and TRBJ2-1, is ETGVTQSPTHLIKTRGQQVTLRCSSQSGHNTVSWYQQALGQGPQFIFQYYREEENGRGNFPPRFSGLQFPNYSSELNVNALELDDSALYLCASSSGDEQFFGPGTRLTVL.

This clone has just one count. V usage is TRBV11-2 and J usage is TRBJ2-7, with TRBD2 matching 10 bases. CDR3 size: 15 residues. V was clipped by 5 bases and J by 2 bases; unmatched bases: 6. The germline gives CDR1 SGHAT, CDR2 FQNNGV. Here the CDR3 DNA reads TGTGCCAGCAGCCCCCTAGCGGGAGTCCCCTACGAGCAGTACTTC. Translated, it gives CASSPLAGVPYEQYF.

This clone appeared a few times. The chain links TRBV2 to TRBJ1-1; D gene ambiguous. CDR1 is SNHLY, CDR2 FYNNEI, per germline. Trimming pared 7 bases from V and 5 bases from J, leaving 8 bases between. The CDR3 runs to 11 residues. The CDR3 bases are TGTGCCAGCACTCAGGTAACTGAAGCTTTCTTT. This translates into CASTQVTEAFF.

This clone was recorded once. The chain is built from TRBV9 and TRBJ2-3; D possibly corresponds to TRBD1 (5 bases). The V end lost 3 bases, the J end lost 2 bases, and 13 bases lay between the germline ends. This CDR3 comprises 15 residues. From germline, CDR1 is SGDLS and CDR2 YYNGEE. CDR3 bases: TGTGCCAGCAGCGCCCGCGACAGACACACAGATACGCAGTATTTT. Translation: CASSARDRHTDTQYF.

The chain uses TRBV7-9 and TRBJ1-2; D not certain. Germline V gene data show CDR1 as SEHNR and CDR2 as FQNEAQ (reference sequence). V was cut by 3 bases and J by 3 bases, with 11 bases left in between. CDR3 size: 14 residues. CDR3 amino acids: CASSLGIGDYGYTF. In nucleotides, the CDR3 is TGTGCCAGCAGCTTGGGGATTGGGGACTATGGCTACACCTTC.